The 6 T cell receptor beta chains reported below all come from one sample, sequenced in a study of blood T cell repertoires in COVID-19. Using immunoSEQ multiplex PCR, the repertoire was profiled, and TCRdb retains in-frame clones only, with some absent. The table has approximately 470,000 clones, 70% to 90% seen once. Specimen: peripheral blood. The receptors were gathered from a human donor in a cohort sampled during active COVID-19.

The rearrangement uses TRBV4-1 and TRBJ1-6; 10 nucleotides align to TRBD1. The junction had 7 bases not matched to a gene; V was cut back by 8 bases and J by 9 bases. CDR3 size: 14 residues. Germline lookup yields CDR1 MGHRA and CDR2 YSYEKL. CDR3 amino acids: CASAWDRGSSPLHF. The CDR3 nucleotides are TGCGCCAGCGCGTGGGACAGGGGAAGTTCACCCCTCCACTTT.

The V and J genes are TRBV5-6 and TRBJ2-2; TRBD1 aligns across 9 bases. Germline trimming cut 5 bases from V and 5 bases from J; bases unmatched to any gene: 7. The CDR3 is made up of 15 amino acids. Germline V lookup: CDR1 SGHDT, CDR2 YYEEEE. In DNA, the CDR3 is TGTGCCAGCAGTGGACTCGGACAGGGGACCGGGGAGCTGTTTTTT. Amino acid sequence: CASSGLGQGTGELFF.

The J gene is TRBJ1-3, the V gene TRBV2; TRBD1 aligns across 11 bases. The CDR3 extends over 15 amino acids. In germline, CDR1 is SNHLY, CDR2 FYNNEI. The trim removed 7 bases at V and 1 base at J, leaving 3 bases unmatched. The CDR3 here is CASKDRGRSGNTIYF. The CDR3 bases are TGTGCCAGCAAGGACAGGGGGCGATCTGGAAACACCATATATTTT.

This clone was seen only a few times. The chain couples TRBV28 to TRBJ1-2, with D possibly matching TRBD1 (6 bases). The CDR3 is 14 residues long. Trimming stripped 3 bases from V and 8 bases from J, with 16 bases between. The V gene's germline CDR1 is MDHEN and CDR2 SYDVKM. The CDR3 region is CASSFGSGAEGYTF. Written as DNA, the CDR3 is TGTGCCAGCAGTTTTGGGTCAGGGGCCGAAGGCTACACCTTC.

This chain links TRBV4-2 with TRBJ2-7; 7 bases fit TRBD1. This CDR3 region has 14 residues. The germline V gene encodes CDR1 LGHNA and CDR2 YNFKEQ. V lost 0 bases, J lost 7 bases, and 6 bases stayed unmatched. CDR3 region: CASSQDEGAREQYF. The CDR3 nucleotides are TGTGCCAGCAGCCAAGATGAGGGGGCGCGAGAGCAGTACTTC.

The chain has TRBV19 and TRBJ1-6; 9 positions match TRBD1. The CDR3 has 15 amino acids. Looked up from germline, CDR1 is LNHDA and CDR2 is SQIVND (reference sequence). The V gene end was trimmed by 5 bases and the J gene end by 7 bases; junction bases not matched to a gene: 6. The CDR3 region has the DNA TGTGCCAGTAGTGGACCGACAGGGGGGAATTCACCCCTCCACTTT. Translating gives CASSGPTGGNSPLHF.